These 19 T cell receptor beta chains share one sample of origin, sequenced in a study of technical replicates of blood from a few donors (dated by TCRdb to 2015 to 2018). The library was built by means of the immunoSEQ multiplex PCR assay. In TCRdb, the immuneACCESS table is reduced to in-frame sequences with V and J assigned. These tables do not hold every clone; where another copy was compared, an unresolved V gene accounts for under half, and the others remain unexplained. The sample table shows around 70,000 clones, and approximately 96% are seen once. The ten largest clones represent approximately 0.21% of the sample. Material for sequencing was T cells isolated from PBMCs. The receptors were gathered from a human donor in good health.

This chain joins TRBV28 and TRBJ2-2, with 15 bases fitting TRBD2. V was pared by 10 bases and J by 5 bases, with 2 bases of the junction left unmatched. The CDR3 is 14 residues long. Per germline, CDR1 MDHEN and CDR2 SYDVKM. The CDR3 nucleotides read TGTGCCACCGGGACTAGCGGGAGGACCGGGGAGCTGTTTTTT. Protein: CATGTSGRTGELFF. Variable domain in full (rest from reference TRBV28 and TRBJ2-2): DVKVTQSSRYLVKRTGEKVFLECVQDMDHENMFWYRQDPGLGLRLIYFSYDVKMKEKGDIPEGYSVSREKKERFSLILESASTNQTSMYLCATGTSGRTGELFFGEGSRLTVL.

Written as DNA, the CDR3 is TGTGCCAGCAGCTTGCCGGGACAGGGGGCCTACGAGCAGTACTTC. Encoded protein: CASSLPGQGAYEQYF. V and J are TRBV13 and TRBJ2-7; 11 positions agree with TRBD1. Per the germline V gene, CDR1 is PRHDT and CDR2 is FYEKMQ (reference sequence). The CDR3 consists of 15 residues. V was clipped by 3 bases and J by 2 bases; unmatched bases: 3.

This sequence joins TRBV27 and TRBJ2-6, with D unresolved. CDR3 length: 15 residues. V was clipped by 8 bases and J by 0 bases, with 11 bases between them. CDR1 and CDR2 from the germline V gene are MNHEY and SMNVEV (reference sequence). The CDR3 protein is CASHSPSSGANVLTF. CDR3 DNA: TGTGCCAGCCACAGCCCGTCCTCTGGGGCCAACGTCCTGACTTTC. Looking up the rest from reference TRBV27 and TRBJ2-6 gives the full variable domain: EAQVTQNPRYLITVTGKKLTVTCSQNMNHEYMSWYRQDPGLGLRQIYYSMNVEVTDKGDVPEGYKVSRKEKRNFPLILESPSPNQTSLYFCASHSPSSGANVLTFGAGSRLTVL.

CDR3 loop: CASSTRGRGAAFF. DNA for the CDR3: TGTGCCAGCAGCACAAGGGGGCGAGGAGCAGCTTTCTTT. The rearrangement joins TRBV6-5 to TRBJ1-1; 7 bases fit TRBD1. V shed 6 bases and J 10 bases; nucleotides not matched to a gene: 11. The CDR3 totals 13 residues. Germline loops: CDR1 MNHEY, CDR2 SVGAGI.

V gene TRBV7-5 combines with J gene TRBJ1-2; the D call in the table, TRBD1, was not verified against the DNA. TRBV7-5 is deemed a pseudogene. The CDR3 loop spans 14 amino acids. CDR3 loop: CVRSLEVPGYGYTF. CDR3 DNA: TGTGTCAGAAGCTTAGAGGTCCCAGGGTATGGCTACACCTTC.

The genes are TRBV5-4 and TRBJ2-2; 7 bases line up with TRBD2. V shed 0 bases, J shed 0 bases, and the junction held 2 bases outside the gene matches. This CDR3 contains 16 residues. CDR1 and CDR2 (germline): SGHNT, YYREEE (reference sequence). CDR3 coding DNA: TGTGCCAGCAGCTTGGAACGGGGGGCGAACACCGGGGAGCTGTTTTTT. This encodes CASSLERGANTGELFF. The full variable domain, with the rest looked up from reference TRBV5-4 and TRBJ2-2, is ETGVTQSPTHLIKTRGQQVTLRCSSQSGHNTVSWYQQALGQGPQFIFQYYREEENGRGNFPPRFSGLQFPNYSSELNVNALELDDSALYLCASSLERGANTGELFFGEGSRLTVL.

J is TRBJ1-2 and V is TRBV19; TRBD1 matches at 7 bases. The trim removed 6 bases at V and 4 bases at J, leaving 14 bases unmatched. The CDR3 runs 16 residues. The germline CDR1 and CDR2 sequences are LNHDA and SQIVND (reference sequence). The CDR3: CASSPSPQGLGYGYTF. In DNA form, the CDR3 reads TGTGCCAGTAGCCCTAGCCCACAGGGGCTCGGCTATGGCTACACCTTC.

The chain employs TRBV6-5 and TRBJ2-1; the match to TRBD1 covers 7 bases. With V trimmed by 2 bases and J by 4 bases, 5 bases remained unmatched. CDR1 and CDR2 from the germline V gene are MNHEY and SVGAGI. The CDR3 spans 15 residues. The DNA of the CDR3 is TGTGCCAGCAGTTACGAGGGACAGAGGTACAATGAGCAGTTCTTC. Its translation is CASSYEGQRYNEQFF.

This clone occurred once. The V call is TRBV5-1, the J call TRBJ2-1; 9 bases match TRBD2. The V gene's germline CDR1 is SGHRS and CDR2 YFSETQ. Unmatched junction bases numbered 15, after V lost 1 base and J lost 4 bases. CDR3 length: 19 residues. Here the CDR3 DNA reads TGCGCCAGCAGCTTGCGGCGGGGGGGCCAATGGGGCAGATACAATGAGCAGTTCTTC. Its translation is CASSLRRGGQWGRYNEQFF.

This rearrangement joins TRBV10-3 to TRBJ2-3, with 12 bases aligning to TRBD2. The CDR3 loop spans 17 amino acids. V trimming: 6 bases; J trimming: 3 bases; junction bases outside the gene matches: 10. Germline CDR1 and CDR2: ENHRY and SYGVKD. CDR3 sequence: CAIRPGLAGMGTDTQYF. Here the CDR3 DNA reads TGTGCCATCAGGCCGGGACTAGCGGGTATGGGGACAGATACGCAGTATTTT.

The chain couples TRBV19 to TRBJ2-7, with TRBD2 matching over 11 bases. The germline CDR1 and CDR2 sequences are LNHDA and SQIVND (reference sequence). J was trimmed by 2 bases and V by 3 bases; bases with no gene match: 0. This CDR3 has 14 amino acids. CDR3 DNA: TGTGCCAGTAGTATGACTAGCGGGGCCTACGAGCAGTACTTC. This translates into CASSMTSGAYEQYF.

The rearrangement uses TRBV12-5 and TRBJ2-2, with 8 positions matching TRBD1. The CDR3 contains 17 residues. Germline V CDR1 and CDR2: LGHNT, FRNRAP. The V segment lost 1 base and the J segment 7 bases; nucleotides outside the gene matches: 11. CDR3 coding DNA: TGTGCTAGTGGTTTGGGTCGCTTGGACAGGGCGATCGGGGAGCTGTTTTTT. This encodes CASGLGRLDRAIGELFF.

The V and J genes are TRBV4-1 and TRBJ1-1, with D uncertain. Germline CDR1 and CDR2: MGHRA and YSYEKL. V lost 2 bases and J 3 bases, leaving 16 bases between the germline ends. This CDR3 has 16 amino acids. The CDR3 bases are TGCGCCAGCAGCCAACCGCTTAGGGCGGGAGACACTGAAGCTTTCTTT. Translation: CASSQPLRAGDTEAFF.

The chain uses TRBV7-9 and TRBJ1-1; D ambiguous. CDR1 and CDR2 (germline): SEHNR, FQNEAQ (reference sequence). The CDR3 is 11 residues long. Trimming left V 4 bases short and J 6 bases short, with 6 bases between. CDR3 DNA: TGTGCCAGCAGCTCTAATCCTGAAGCTTTCTTT. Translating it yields CASSSNPEAFF.

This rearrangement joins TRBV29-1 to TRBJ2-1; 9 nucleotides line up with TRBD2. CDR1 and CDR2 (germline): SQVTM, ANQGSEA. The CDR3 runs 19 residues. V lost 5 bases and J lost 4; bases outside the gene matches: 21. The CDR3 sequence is CSVKKLSLAGWGGYNEQFF. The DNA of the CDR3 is TGCAGCGTTAAGAAGTTGTCCCTAGCGGGATGGGGGGGATACAATGAGCAGTTCTTC.

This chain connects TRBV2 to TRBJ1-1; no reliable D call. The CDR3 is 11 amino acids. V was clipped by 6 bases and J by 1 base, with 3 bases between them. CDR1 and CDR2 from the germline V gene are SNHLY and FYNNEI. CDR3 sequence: CASSQNTEAFF. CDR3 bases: TGTGCCAGCAGCCAGAACACTGAAGCTTTCTTT.

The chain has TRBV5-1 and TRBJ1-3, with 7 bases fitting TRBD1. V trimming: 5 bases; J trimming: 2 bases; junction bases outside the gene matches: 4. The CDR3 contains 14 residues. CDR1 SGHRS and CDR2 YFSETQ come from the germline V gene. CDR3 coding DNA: TGCGCCAGCAGTAAGGGGGCCACTGGAAACACCATATATTTT. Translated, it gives CASSKGATGNTIYF.

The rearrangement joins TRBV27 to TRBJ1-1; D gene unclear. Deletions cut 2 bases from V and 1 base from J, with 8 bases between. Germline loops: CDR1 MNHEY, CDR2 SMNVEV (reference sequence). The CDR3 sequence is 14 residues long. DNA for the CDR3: TGTGCCAGCAGTTTAGCCCACGGGAACACTGAAGCTTTCTTT. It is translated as CASSLAHGNTEAFF.

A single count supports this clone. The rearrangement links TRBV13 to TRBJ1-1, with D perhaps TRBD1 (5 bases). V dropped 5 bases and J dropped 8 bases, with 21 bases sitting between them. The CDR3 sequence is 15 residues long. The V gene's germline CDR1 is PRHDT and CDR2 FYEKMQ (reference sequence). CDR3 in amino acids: CASSPVGARAGEAFF. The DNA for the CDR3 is TGTGCCAGCAGCCCAGTCGGGGCTCGGGCGGGAGAAGCTTTCTTT.